This TCR beta chain is from a study of T cells in Graves' hyperthyroidism and ophthalmopathy. Criteria for exclusion of patients were uncontrolled infection, other autoimmune disease, pregnancy or lactation. In its sample, this clonotype was seen many times. The antigen is not known. Whole-study results and caveats: With a median lead of around 6.7 months before onset, the model predicted ophthalmopathy. Most thyroid-expanded clonotypes above 0.001 were also found in blood.

Amplification of TCR beta CDR3 regions used RNA as the template. An initial round of RT-PCR targeting the TCR CDR3 relied on the HTBI primer set. TCRdb re-analysed the multiplex PCR reads in MiXCR, keeping a single row per CDR3 protein. The sample yields about 540,000 distinct CDR3 sequences, around 42% seen once. The CDR3 runs 14 residues. Deletions cut 3 bases from V and 6 bases from J, with 15 bases between. Germline V gives CDR1 SQVTM, CDR2 ANQGSEA. This sequence originates from a woman aged 18-35 years with Graves' hyperthyroidism. The sequenced sample was peripheral blood or thyroid tissue (not recorded which). This chain joins TRBV29-1 and TRBJ1-5; D ambiguous. CDR3 sequence: CSVEFGDSGQPQHF. For the CDR3, the DNA is TGCAGCGTTGAGTTCGGTGATTCTGGTCAGCCCCAGCATTTT.